This T cell receptor beta chain was retrieved from a study of cytomegalovirus exposure and HLA in healthy donors. The CDR3 loop spans 14 amino acids. Germline assignment: CDR1 MDHEN and CDR2 SYDVKM. Trimming shortened V by 2 bases and J by 9 bases, and 14 bases separated the two germline ends. Measured with immunoSEQ multiplex PCR; TCRdb has only the in-frame clones, and not every one. The sample yields tens of thousands of clones, approximately 95% seen once. This TCR was sampled from a woman aged 18-30 years in good health and CMV-seropositive. This rearrangement joins TRBV28 to TRBJ1-5, with D possibly being TRBD1 (6 bases). Input material: PBMCs. In nucleotides, the CDR3 is TGTGCCAGCAGTTTAGCGGGGGGCGGTGGGCCCCAGCATTTT. Its protein product is CASSLAGGGGPQHF. The variable domain in full, completed from reference TRBV28 and TRBJ1-5, reads DVKVTQSSRYLVKRTGEKVFLECVQDMDHENMFWYRQDPGLGLRLIYFSYDVKMKEKGDIPEGYSVSREKKERFSLILESASTNQTSMYLCASSLAGGGGPQHFGDGTRLSIL.